Each of the 21 T cell receptor beta chains below was sequenced from the same sample in a study of metastatic and nonmetastatic thyroid tumors. TCRdb ran MiXCR on the PCR reads. The sample has about 39,000 clones; 19% are singletons. Thyroid surgery had not been preceded by any treatment in any patient. The sample was blood. These receptors were obtained from a female donor with papillary thyroid cancer or a benign thyroid nodule (not recorded which). Some clones in this sample may be carry-over from other donors' samples.

V and J are TRBV11-3 and TRBJ1-6, with 7 bases identical to TRBD1. This CDR3 comprises 15 residues. Trimming removed 4 bases from V and 6 bases from J; junction bases left unmatched: 6. Germline V gene data show CDR1 as SGHNT and CDR2 as YENEEA. This chain's CDR3 is CASSSGGTANSPLHF. The CDR3 nucleotides are TGTGCCAGCAGCTCCGGCGGGACAGCTAATTCACCCCTCCACTTT.

The sample holds many counts of this clone. Other DNA variants within this sample encode the same CDR3. This chain links TRBV6-1 with TRBJ2-1, with 10 bases aligning to TRBD2. Losses at the gene ends were 1 base for V and 8 bases for J; bases not matched to a gene: 5. Germline assignment: CDR1 MNHNS and CDR2 SASEGT. The CDR3 runs 15 residues. The CDR3 sequence is CASSEGLAGADEQFF. The CDR3 region has the DNA TGTGCCAGCAGTGAAGGGCTAGCGGGAGCTGATGAGCAGTTCTTC.

This clone has a count of ten or more. The junction and the germline gene differ at one end; a read error may be behind it. The same CDR3 is also encoded by other DNA sequences in this sample. The rearrangement uses TRBV19 and TRBJ2-7; 15 bases are a match to TRBD2. This CDR3 comprises 13 residues. CDR1 is LNHDA and CDR2 is SQIVND in the germline V gene (reference sequence). CDR3 nucleotides: TGTGCCAGTAGTACCGGGACTAGCGGGAGGCCCCACTTC. It encodes CASSTGTSGRPHF.

Of note for this clone: Being one base from a much bigger clone, this may be a read error. V and J are TRBV29-1 and TRBJ1-2; unclear D gene. This CDR3 region has 10 residues. Looked up from germline, CDR1 is SQVTM and CDR2 is ANQGSEA. CDR3 nucleotide sequence: TGCAGCGTCCAGACATATGTCTACACCTTC. Protein: CSVQTYVYTF. The full variable domain, its missing parts supplied by reference TRBV29-1 and TRBJ1-2, is SAVISQKPSRDICQRGTSLTIQCQVDSQVTMMFWYRQQPGQSLTLIATANQGSEATYESGFVIDKFPISRPNLTFSTLTVSNMSPEDSSIYLCSVQTYVYTFGSGTRLTVV.

To note about this clone: The junction departs from germline at one end; a sequencing error may be responsible. V is TRBV11-2 and J is TRBJ2-6, with 7 nucleotides matching TRBD2. The V gene's germline CDR1 is SGHAT and CDR2 FQNNGV. CDR3 length: 16 residues. The CDR3 spells CASSWGGSSWANVLTF. Here the CDR3 DNA reads TGTGCCAGCAGCTGGGGGGGGTCCTCTTGGGCCAACGTCCTGACTTTC.

Ten or more counts support this clone. The chain links TRBV19 to TRBJ1-1, with 7 positions matching TRBD1. The germline gives CDR1 LNHDA, CDR2 SQIVND (reference sequence). V lost 0 bases, J lost 0 bases, and 4 bases stayed unmatched. The CDR3 is made up of 16 amino acids. CDR3 residues: CASSIDRTGMNTEAFF. The DNA of the CDR3 is TGTGCCAGTAGTATAGATCGGACAGGCATGAACACTGAAGCTTTCTTT.

This clone has a count of ten or more. This chain connects TRBV28 to TRBJ2-1, with 10 bases lining up with TRBD2. Germline loops: CDR1 MDHEN, CDR2 SYDVKM. This CDR3 spans 16 amino acids. Trimming removed 3 bases from V and 7 bases from J; junction bases left unmatched: 9. CDR3 in amino acids: CASSFKPGLALNEQFF. The CDR3, as DNA: TGTGCCAGCAGTTTCAAACCGGGACTAGCGTTAAATGAGCAGTTCTTC.

Concerning this clone itself: With a much larger clone just one base away, this may be a read error. CDR3 sequence reads: CASSFGLSIHYF. The CDR3 DNA reads TGTGCCAGCAGCTTCGGGCTGTCCATTCATTACTTC. The chain uses TRBV5-6 and TRBJ2-4, with unresolved D. This CDR3 is built from 12 residues. Germline V gene data show CDR1 as SGHDT and CDR2 as YYEEEE.

In its sample, this clone was seen many times. The V gene is TRBV24-1, the J gene TRBJ2-6; no clear D. Germline CDR1 reads KGHDR; CDR2 reads SFDVKD. V was clipped by 9 bases and J by 0 bases, with 8 bases between them. The CDR3 loop spans 14 amino acids. CDR3 in amino acids: CATQSASGANVLTF. The DNA of the CDR3 is TGTGCCACCCAGTCTGCCTCTGGGGCCAACGTCCTGACTTTC.

This clone came up a few times. The chain joins TRBV6-2 or TRBV6-3 to TRBJ2-1; no definite D call. Trimming shortened V by 2 bases and J by 3 bases, and 5 bases separated the two germline ends. This CDR3 is 13 amino acids long. Germline loops: CDR1 MNHEY, CDR2 SVGEGT. In DNA form, the CDR3 reads TGTGCCAGCAGTTACAGGGACTACAATGAGCAGTTCTTC. Translating gives CASSYRDYNEQFF.

This clone was detected many times. The rearrangement uses TRBV4-2 and TRBJ2-2, with no clear D. V was shortened by 0 bases and J by 6 bases, with 11 bases between the two germline ends. CDR1 and CDR2 from the germline V gene are LGHNA and YNFKEQ. This CDR3 is 15 amino acids long. For the CDR3, the DNA is TGTGCCAGCAGCCAAGATACTACTCTCGCCGGGGAGCTGTTTTTT. This gives the protein CASSQDTTLAGELFF.

This clone was observed a few times. A much more abundant neighbour one base away suggests this may be a read error. The sample holds other DNA sequences that translate to the same CDR3. This chain links TRBV4-1 with TRBJ2-1, with 8 bases lining up with TRBD2. This CDR3 is built from 14 residues. Germline-derived CDR1 and CDR2 are MGHRA and YSYEKL. In DNA form, the CDR3 reads TGCGCCAGCAGCCAGATGAGAGGACTAGCTGCGAAGCTCTTC. This translates into CASSQMRGLAAKLF.

This clone was seen at least ten times. The V and J genes are TRBV3-1 and TRBJ2-2, with D possibly being TRBD2 (5 bases). V was cut by 4 bases and J by 6 bases, with 15 bases left in between. CDR3 size: 15 residues. Germline CDR1 reads LGHDT; CDR2 reads YNNKEL (reference sequence). In nucleotides, the CDR3 is TGTGCCAGCAGCCCGATTACTAGGTCTGCCGGGGAGCTGTTTTTT. This codes for CASSPITRSAGELFF.

This clone was counted at least ten times. The rearrangement joins TRBV19 to TRBJ2-1; 11 positions match TRBD2. V lost 2 bases to trimming and J lost 7 bases; unmatched junction nucleotides: 7. The CDR3 consists of 16 residues. Germline V lookup: CDR1 LNHDA, CDR2 SQIVND (reference sequence). CDR3 amino acids: CASSILAGGSPNEQFF. DNA of the CDR3: TGTGCCAGTAGTATACTAGCGGGAGGTTCTCCAAATGAGCAGTTCTTC.

This clone appeared many times. Other DNA sequences in this sample translate to the same CDR3. V gene TRBV4-3 combines with J gene TRBJ1-2; no reliable D call. Germline V gene lookup returns CDR1 LGHNA and CDR2 YSLEER. The CDR3 consists of 13 residues. V lost 0 bases, J lost 7 bases, and 9 bases lay in between. In DNA form, the CDR3 reads TGCGCCAGCAGCCAAGACACGGGTAGTGGCTACACCTTC. It specifies CASSQDTGSGYTF.

Concerning this clone itself: This specimen includes other DNA sequences encoding the same CDR3. This chain joins TRBV29-1 and TRBJ1-2; 10 nucleotides match TRBD1. V gave up 5 bases and J gave up 6 bases; unmatched junction bases: 15. There are 16 residues in the CDR3. CDR1 is SQVTM and CDR2 is ANQGSEA in the germline V gene. The DNA for the CDR3 is TGCAGCGTTCGGGGTTGGCCTGGACAGGGGGGTGATGGCTACACCTTC. It specifies CSVRGWPGQGGDGYTF.

This clone came up many times. The chain is built from TRBV18 and TRBJ2-3; no clear D. This CDR3 is built from 13 residues. Germline CDR1 KGHSH, CDR2 LQKENI. V lost 2 bases to trimming and J lost 9 bases, with 12 bases between them. CDR3 in DNA: TGTGCCAGCTCACCAAATAGTGCGATGACGCAGTATTTT. Translated, it gives CASSPNSAMTQYF.

This sequence joins TRBV6-1 and TRBJ1-1; D gene unclear. The CDR3 contains 13 residues. The germline gives CDR1 MNHNS, CDR2 SASEGT. V was cut by 1 base and J by 4 bases, with 7 bases left in between. Here the CDR3 reads CASSEEEGTEAFF. The CDR3 nucleotides read TGTGCCAGCAGTGAAGAGGAAGGCACTGAAGCTTTCTTT.

This clone was recorded many times. The chain carries TRBV14 and TRBJ2-7; 9 bases line up with TRBD1. This CDR3 comprises 15 residues. Germline assignment: CDR1 SGHDN and CDR2 FVKESK. V was clipped by 3 bases and J by 4 bases; unmatched bases: 7. This chain's CDR3 is CASSQLGTGRYEQYF. Here the CDR3 DNA reads TGTGCCAGCAGCCAGTTAGGGACAGGGAGGTACGAGCAGTACTTC.

The sample holds many counts of this clone. The chain has TRBV28 and TRBJ1-2; a weak D match, TRBD1 (6 bases). Germline assignment: CDR1 MDHEN and CDR2 SYDVKM. Trimming removed 8 bases from V and 9 bases from J, with 13 bases in between. This CDR3 contains 11 residues. DNA of the CDR3: TGTGCCAGCGGGGGCGGGAGACGCTACACCTTC. Protein sequence: CASGGGRRYTF.

This clone was picked up many times. The rearrangement uses TRBV20-1 and TRBJ2-7; D is perhaps TRBD2 (5 bases). Germline lookup yields CDR1 DFQATT and CDR2 SNEGSKA (reference sequence). This CDR3 has 13 residues. The CDR3 region has the DNA TGCAGCTCCCAGGCCCGGGGAAACTACGAGCAGTACTTC. This translates into CSSQARGNYEQYF.